These T cell receptor beta chains were read from a single sample in a study of blood T cell repertoires in COVID-19. The table came from immunoSEQ multiplex PCR; TCRdb's copy has only in-frame clones and leaves some out. Of 170,000 or so clones listed, approximately 80% are singletons. Material for sequencing was PBMCs or T cells enriched from blood (not recorded which). These receptors were obtained from a woman aged 45-65 years who had recovered from COVID-19. Both conserved end residues are part of each CDR3. The D gene is left open where the match is weak. Clone size is stated in some rows and not others, as once, few, many or a class when expanded.

J gene: TRBJ2-7
V gene: TRBV5-8
D gene: TRBD1
clone size: -
CDR3 protein: CASSPYSTGDHEQYF
CDR3 DNA: TGTGCCAGCAGCCCCTATTCGACAGGGGACCACGAGCAGTACTTC

J gene: TRBJ2-7
V gene: TRBV9
D gene: -
clone size: -
CDR3 protein: CASSQTPDLTYEQYF
CDR3 DNA: TGTGCCAGCAGTCAAACCCCGGACTTAACCTACGAGCAGTACTTC

J gene: TRBJ2-3
V gene: TRBV2
D gene: -
clone size: -
CDR3 protein: CASSLADTQYF
CDR3 DNA: TGTGCCAGCAGTCTCGCAGATACGCAGTATTTT

J gene: TRBJ2-3
V gene: TRBV11-3
D gene: -
clone size: -
CDR3 protein: CASSLSSGVGSDTQYF
CDR3 DNA: TGTGCCAGCAGCTTATCGTCGGGAGTGGGGTCAGATACGCAGTATTTT

J gene: TRBJ2-7
V gene: TRBV6-5
D gene: TRBD2
clone size: few
CDR3 protein: CASSYPKGGRAREQYF
CDR3 DNA: TGTGCCAGCAGTTACCCCAAAGGCGGGAGGGCCAGGGAGCAGTACTTC

J gene: TRBJ1-2
V gene: TRBV28
D gene: TRBD1
clone size: once
CDR3 protein: CASSLSGQGVTYGYTF
CDR3 DNA: TGTGCCAGCAGTTTATCGGGGCAGGGGGTCACCTATGGCTACACCTTC

J gene: TRBJ2-1
V gene: TRBV7-9
D gene: TRBD2
clone size: -
CDR3 protein: CASSFWRTSGSPGEQFF
CDR3 DNA: TGTGCCAGCAGCTTCTGGAGGACTAGCGGGAGCCCCGGTGAGCAGTTCTTC

J gene: TRBJ2-1
V gene: TRBV21-1
D gene: -
clone size: -
CDR3 protein: CASSKPAGGKSEQFF
CDR3 DNA: TGTGCCAGCAGCAAACCGGCGGGAGGGAAGAGTGAGCAGTTCTTC

J gene: TRBJ2-2
V gene: TRBV7-2
D gene: -
clone size: -
CDR3 protein: CASSLAGLRTGELFF
CDR3 DNA: TGTGCCAGCAGCTTAGCAGGACTTAGGACCGGGGAGCTGTTTTTT

J gene: TRBJ1-1
V gene: TRBV19
D gene: -
clone size: -
CDR3 protein: CASSLLTDTEAFF
CDR3 DNA: TGTGCCAGTAGTTTATTAACTGACACTGAAGCTTTCTTT

J gene: TRBJ1-2
V gene: TRBV19
D gene: -
clone size: -
CDR3 protein: CASSIKTGAGFGYTF
CDR3 DNA: TGTGCCAGTAGTATTAAGACTGGAGCAGGGTTTGGCTACACCTTC

J gene: TRBJ1-2
V gene: TRBV6-6
D gene: -
clone size: -
CDR3 protein: CASRGGSTYGYTF
CDR3 DNA: TGTGCCAGCCGTGGGGGCTCCACCTATGGCTACACCTTC

J gene: TRBJ1-5
V gene: TRBV12-5
D gene: TRBD1
clone size: -
CDR3 protein: CASADDRVNQPQHF
CDR3 DNA: TGTGCTAGTGCAGATGACAGGGTCAATCAGCCCCAGCATTTT

J gene: TRBJ2-1
V gene: TRBV30
D gene: TRBD2
clone size: -
CDR3 protein: CAWSGTSGVGREQFF
CDR3 DNA: TGTGCCTGGAGTGGGACTAGCGGGGTTGGGCGTGAGCAGTTCTTC

J gene: TRBJ2-1
V gene: TRBV9
D gene: -
clone size: -
CDR3 protein: CASSSRVSYNEQFF
CDR3 DNA: TGTGCCAGCAGTTCCCGAGTCTCCTACAATGAGCAGTTCTTC

J gene: TRBJ2-1
V gene: TRBV28
D gene: TRBD2
clone size: -
CDR3 protein: CASSLTSGGYNEQFF
CDR3 DNA: TGTGCCAGCAGCCTTACTAGCGGAGGCTACAATGAGCAGTTCTTC

J gene: TRBJ2-2
V gene: TRBV7-9
D gene: TRBD1
clone size: -
CDR3 protein: CASSRQGTNTGELFF
CDR3 DNA: TGTGCCAGCAGCCGACAGGGTACGAACACCGGGGAGCTGTTTTTT

J gene: TRBJ2-3
V gene: TRBV12-3/TRBV12-4
D gene: -
clone size: -
CDR3 protein: CASKLGVADTQYF
CDR3 DNA: TGTGCCAGCAAATTAGGGGTGGCAGATACGCAGTATTTT

J gene: TRBJ2-7
V gene: TRBV28
D gene: -
clone size: -
CDR3 protein: CASSLRGYYEQYF
CDR3 DNA: TGTGCCAGCAGTTTAAGAGGGTACTACGAGCAGTACTTC

J gene: TRBJ1-1
V gene: TRBV5-4
D gene: -
clone size: few
CDR3 protein: CASSLAANRQASEAFF
CDR3 DNA: TGTGCCAGCAGCTTGGCCGCCAACCGACAGGCATCTGAAGCTTTCTTT

J gene: TRBJ1-2
V gene: TRBV6-1
D gene: -
clone size: -
CDR3 protein: CASSEAGPPNYGYTF
CDR3 DNA: TGTGCCAGCAGTGAAGCTGGGCCTCCTAACTATGGCTACACCTTC

J gene: TRBJ2-3
V gene: TRBV9
D gene: -
clone size: -
CDR3 protein: CASSPFAGPPSGDTQYF
CDR3 DNA: TGTGCCAGCAGCCCTTTTGCGGGACCTCCTTCTGGAGATACGCAGTATTTT

J gene: TRBJ1-2
V gene: TRBV7-2
D gene: TRBD1
clone size: -
CDR3 protein: CASSSSSGTGVVRGYTF
CDR3 DNA: TGTGCCAGCAGCTCGAGCTCCGGGACAGGGGTCGTACGTGGCTACACCTTC

J gene: TRBJ2-1
V gene: TRBV9
D gene: TRBD2
clone size: -
CDR3 protein: CASSVGTSGERIF
CDR3 DNA: TGTGCCAGCAGCGTCGGAACTAGCGGGGAAAGGATCTTC

J gene: TRBJ1-4
V gene: TRBV29-1
D gene: -
clone size: once
CDR3 protein: CSVGTEEKLFF
CDR3 DNA: TGCAGCGTTGGGACAGAAGAAAAACTGTTTTTT

J gene: TRBJ1-2
V gene: TRBV7-3
D gene: -
clone size: -
CDR3 protein: CASSKGGSHGYGYTF
CDR3 DNA: TGTGCCAGCAGCAAAGGGGGATCACACGGGTATGGCTACACCTTC

J gene: TRBJ1-5
V gene: TRBV6-5
D gene: TRBD1
clone size: -
CDR3 protein: CASSWEQGFGQPQHF
CDR3 DNA: TGTGCCAGCAGTTGGGAACAGGGGTTTGGTCAGCCCCAGCATTTT

J gene: TRBJ1-4
V gene: TRBV7-3
D gene: -
clone size: -
CDR3 protein: CASSLTAGEKLFF
CDR3 DNA: TGTGCCAGCAGCTTAACCGCCGGGGAAAAACTGTTTTTT

J gene: TRBJ1-1
V gene: TRBV10-2
D gene: TRBD1
clone size: -
CDR3 protein: CASSETGGMGTEAFF
CDR3 DNA: TGCGCCAGCAGCGAAACAGGGGGCATGGGGACTGAAGCTTTCTTT

J gene: TRBJ1-2
V gene: TRBV28
D gene: -
clone size: -
CDR3 protein: CASSFRGLYGYTF
CDR3 DNA: TGTGCCAGCAGTTTCCGAGGGCTCTATGGCTACACCTTC

J gene: TRBJ2-7
V gene: TRBV4-1
D gene: TRBD2
clone size: -
CDR3 protein: CASSQLFRTSGLTYEQYF
CDR3 DNA: TGCGCCAGCAGCCAACTTTTCCGGACTAGCGGCCTAACCTACGAGCAGTACTTC

J gene: TRBJ2-7
V gene: TRBV9
D gene: TRBD2
clone size: -
CDR3 protein: CASSPGLAGGSKQYF
CDR3 DNA: TGTGCCAGCAGCCCTGGACTAGCGGGAGGGTCTAAGCAGTACTTC

J gene: TRBJ1-1
V gene: TRBV29-1
D gene: -
clone size: few
CDR3 protein: CSVETGINTEAFF
CDR3 DNA: TGCAGCGTTGAAACAGGGATTAACACTGAAGCTTTCTTT

J gene: TRBJ1-1
V gene: TRBV19
D gene: -
clone size: -
CDR3 protein: CASTLSTGMNTEAFF
CDR3 DNA: TGTGCCAGTACCCTCAGCACCGGGATGAACACTGAAGCTTTCTTT

J gene: TRBJ1-1
V gene: TRBV28
D gene: TRBD1
clone size: once
CDR3 protein: CASSLSVRGQGTEAFF
CDR3 DNA: TGTGCCAGCAGTTTATCCGTCAGGGGGCAGGGCACTGAAGCTTTCTTT